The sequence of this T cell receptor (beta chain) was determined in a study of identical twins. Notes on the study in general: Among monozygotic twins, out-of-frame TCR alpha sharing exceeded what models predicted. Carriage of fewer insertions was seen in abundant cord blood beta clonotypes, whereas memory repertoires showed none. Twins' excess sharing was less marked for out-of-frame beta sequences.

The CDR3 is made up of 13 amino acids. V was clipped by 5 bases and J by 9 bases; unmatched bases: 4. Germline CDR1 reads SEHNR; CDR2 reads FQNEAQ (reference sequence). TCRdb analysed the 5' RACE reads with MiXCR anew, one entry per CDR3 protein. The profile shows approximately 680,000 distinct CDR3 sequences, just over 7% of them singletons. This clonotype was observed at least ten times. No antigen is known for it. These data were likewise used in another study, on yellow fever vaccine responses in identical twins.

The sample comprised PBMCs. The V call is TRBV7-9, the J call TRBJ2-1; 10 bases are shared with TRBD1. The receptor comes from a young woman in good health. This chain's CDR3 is CASSQGTGVEQFF. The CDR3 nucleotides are TGTGCCAGCAGCCAAGGGACAGGGGTTGAGCAGTTCTTC.